This is a list of T cell receptor beta chains from one sample in a study of cytomegalovirus exposure and HLA in healthy donors. This table comes from immunoSEQ multiplex PCR, and its TCRdb copy is limited to in-frame clones, with some not included. The sample has about 99,000 clones, over 9% seen once. Specimen: PBMCs. The receptors derive from a man aged 35-49 years in good health and CMV-seropositive. CDR3s include the opening cysteine and the closing phenylalanine or tryptophan. D genes are given only for firm matches. Size values are once, few and many counts, or a class for expanded clones, and some rows have none.

d_gene: .
v_gene: TRBV18
j_gene: TRBJ1-3
abundance: few
CDR3nt: TGTGCCAGCTCACCAGAGGCCTCTGGAAACACCATATATTTT
CDR3aa: CASSPEASGNTIYF

d_gene: .
v_gene: TRBV5-6
j_gene: TRBJ2-7
abundance: few
CDR3nt: TGTGCCAGCAGCTTACCCTTGCGGGAAGCCTACGAGCAGTACTTC
CDR3aa: CASSLPLREAYEQYF

d_gene: TRBD2
v_gene: TRBV27
j_gene: TRBJ2-7
abundance: .
CDR3nt: TGTGCCAGCCACCCGGGGCTAGCGGGAAAGTACGAGCAGTACTTC
CDR3aa: CASHPGLAGKYEQYF

d_gene: .
v_gene: TRBV28
j_gene: TRBJ2-7
abundance: .
CDR3nt: TGTGCCAGCAGTGGCCGGAGTTCCTACGAGCAGTACTTC
CDR3aa: CASSGRSSYEQYF

d_gene: .
v_gene: TRBV6-4
j_gene: TRBJ1-1
abundance: .
CDR3nt: TGTGCCAGCAGCTGGGACATTAACACTGAAGCTTTCTTT
CDR3aa: CASSWDINTEAFF

d_gene: TRBD1
v_gene: TRBV7-6
j_gene: TRBJ1-1
abundance: .
CDR3nt: TGTGCCAGCAGCCTACAGGGGGAGACTGAAGCTTTCTTT
CDR3aa: CASSLQGETEAFF

d_gene: TRBD2
v_gene: TRBV7-3
j_gene: TRBJ2-3
abundance: few
CDR3nt: TGTGCCAGCAGCCTAGCGGGAGGGCCCACAGATACGCAGTATTTT
CDR3aa: CASSLAGGPTDTQYF

d_gene: TRBD1
v_gene: TRBV10-3
j_gene: TRBJ2-7
abundance: few
CDR3nt: TGTGCCATCGGGACAGGGGCACGCGAGCAGTACTTC
CDR3aa: CAIGTGAREQYF

d_gene: TRBD1
v_gene: TRBV5-1
j_gene: TRBJ2-5
abundance: .
CDR3nt: TGCGCCAGCAGACAGGGGGCGGAGGAGACCCAGTACTTC
CDR3aa: CASRQGAEETQYF

d_gene: TRBD1
v_gene: TRBV16
j_gene: TRBJ1-2
abundance: few
CDR3nt: TGTGCCAGCAGCCCCCAACAGGGGCACGGCTACACCTTC
CDR3aa: CASSPQQGHGYTF

d_gene: .
v_gene: TRBV5-3
j_gene: TRBJ2-7
abundance: .
CDR3nt: TGTGCCAGAAGCAGCAACGAGCAGTACTTC
CDR3aa: CARSSNEQYF

d_gene: .
v_gene: TRBV7-9
j_gene: TRBJ1-1
abundance: .
CDR3nt: TGTGCCAGCAGCTCCAATACTGCCGGGAACGAAGCTTTCTTT
CDR3aa: CASSSNTAGNEAFF

d_gene: .
v_gene: TRBV28
j_gene: TRBJ2-2
abundance: few
CDR3nt: TGTGCCAGCAGTTTGGATAGCGTGGGCACCGGGGAGCTGTTTTTT
CDR3aa: CASSLDSVGTGELFF

d_gene: .
v_gene: TRBV5-6
j_gene: TRBJ1-2
abundance: .
CDR3nt: TGTGCCAGCCGCGTGGGGGCCTATAACTATGGCTACACCTTC
CDR3aa: CASRVGAYNYGYTF

d_gene: TRBD2
v_gene: TRBV19
j_gene: TRBJ2-1
abundance: .
CDR3nt: TGTGCCAGTAGTAAGCGGGATGGGTCCTACAATGAGCAGTTCTTC
CDR3aa: CASSKRDGSYNEQFF

d_gene: TRBD1
v_gene: TRBV6-1
j_gene: TRBJ1-2
abundance: .
CDR3nt: TGTGCCAGCAGCCGGGACAGGGGAGCTAACTATGGCTACACCTTC
CDR3aa: CASSRDRGANYGYTF

d_gene: .
v_gene: TRBV29-1
j_gene: TRBJ1-5
abundance: .
CDR3nt: TGCAGCGTTGAAGATGGGCATCAGCCCCAGCATTTT
CDR3aa: CSVEDGHQPQHF

d_gene: TRBD2
v_gene: TRBV6-1
j_gene: TRBJ2-7
abundance: many
CDR3nt: TGTGCCAGCAGTGAAGACAGCGGGAGCTCCTACGAGCAGTACTTC
CDR3aa: CASSEDSGSSYEQYF

d_gene: .
v_gene: TRBV5-1
j_gene: TRBJ2-7
abundance: .
CDR3nt: TGCGCCAGCAGCTTGACCGGGAGCGAACCCTACGAGCAGTACTTC
CDR3aa: CASSLTGSEPYEQYF

d_gene: .
v_gene: TRBV6-5
j_gene: TRBJ1-3
abundance: few
CDR3nt: TGTGCCACACAGGGATCTGGAAACACCATATATTTT
CDR3aa: CATQGSGNTIYF

d_gene: TRBD2
v_gene: TRBV9
j_gene: TRBJ2-1
abundance: .
CDR3nt: TGTGCCAGCAGCGTAGGACTAGCCAACAATGAGCAGTTCTTC
CDR3aa: CASSVGLANNEQFF

d_gene: TRBD2
v_gene: TRBV14
j_gene: TRBJ2-7
abundance: .
CDR3nt: TGTGCCAGCAGTCGACTAGCGGGAGAATTCGAGCAGTACTTC
CDR3aa: CASSRLAGEFEQYF

d_gene: .
v_gene: TRBV28
j_gene: TRBJ1-1
abundance: few
CDR3nt: TGTGCCAGCAGTTTGACAGGACACACTGAAGCTTTCTTT
CDR3aa: CASSLTGHTEAFF

d_gene: .
v_gene: TRBV7-3
j_gene: TRBJ1-1
abundance: .
CDR3nt: TGTGCCAGCAGCCTTCAGGTGAACACTGAAGCTTTCTTT
CDR3aa: CASSLQVNTEAFF

d_gene: .
v_gene: TRBV9
j_gene: TRBJ2-1
abundance: .
CDR3nt: TGTGCCAGCAGCGTTGGGCGAGCAGGAGGAGGCGAGCAGTTCTTC
CDR3aa: CASSVGRAGGGEQFF

d_gene: .
v_gene: TRBV13
j_gene: TRBJ1-2
abundance: .
CDR3nt: TGTGCCAGCAGCTTAGGGGCAGGGGAGGGCTACACCTTC
CDR3aa: CASSLGAGEGYTF

d_gene: TRBD2
v_gene: TRBV28
j_gene: TRBJ2-1
abundance: few
CDR3nt: TGTGCCAGCAGTTTACAAGCGGGAGGATACAATGAGCAGTTCTTC
CDR3aa: CASSLQAGGYNEQFF

d_gene: TRBD2
v_gene: TRBV6-1
j_gene: TRBJ2-5
abundance: few
CDR3nt: TGTGCCAGCAGTGAAGCGATTCGGCGGGAGGCCAGGTCGGCCCAGTACTTC
CDR3aa: CASSEAIRREARSAQYF

d_gene: TRBD1
v_gene: TRBV29-1
j_gene: TRBJ1-2
abundance: few
CDR3nt: TGCAGCGTGGTGGGACAGCACTATGGCTACACCTTC
CDR3aa: CSVVGQHYGYTF

d_gene: TRBD1
v_gene: TRBV7-9
j_gene: TRBJ2-7
abundance: few
CDR3nt: TGTGCCAGCAGCAAGGGACAGGGGGTCTACGAGCAGTACTTC
CDR3aa: CASSKGQGVYEQYF

d_gene: .
v_gene: TRBV29-1
j_gene: TRBJ1-6
abundance: few
CDR3nt: TGCAGCGTTCGAGCAGGGGACCCAAATTCACCCCTCCACTTT
CDR3aa: CSVRAGDPNSPLHF

d_gene: TRBD1
v_gene: TRBV28
j_gene: TRBJ1-5
abundance: few
CDR3nt: TGTGCCAGCAGCTTACAGGGGGCTCGTCAGCCCCAGCATTTT
CDR3aa: CASSLQGARQPQHF

d_gene: .
v_gene: TRBV27
j_gene: TRBJ2-1
abundance: .
CDR3nt: TGTGCCAGCACACCCCTCGGAGGGTACAATGAGCAGTTCTTC
CDR3aa: CASTPLGGYNEQFF

d_gene: .
v_gene: TRBV2
j_gene: TRBJ2-6
abundance: .
CDR3nt: TGTGCCAGCGGCAGGGAGGCCAACGTCCTGACTTTC
CDR3aa: CASGREANVLTF

d_gene: .
v_gene: TRBV29-1
j_gene: TRBJ2-7
abundance: few
CDR3nt: TGCAGCGTTTTGACAGGTTCACTCAAGTACTTC
CDR3aa: CSVLTGSLKYF

d_gene: .
v_gene: TRBV14
j_gene: TRBJ1-1
abundance: .
CDR3nt: TGTGCCAGCAGCCAAATTATGAACACTGAAGCTTTCTTT
CDR3aa: CASSQIMNTEAFF

d_gene: .
v_gene: TRBV7-6
j_gene: TRBJ2-1
abundance: .
CDR3nt: TGTGCCAGCAGCTTAGCGGCGGTGAAGCGGCCCCACAATGAGCAGTTCTTC
CDR3aa: CASSLAAVKRPHNEQFF

d_gene: .
v_gene: TRBV9
j_gene: TRBJ1-3
abundance: few
CDR3nt: TGTGCCAGCAGCCCCCAGTGGGCCTCTGGAAACACCATATATTTT
CDR3aa: CASSPQWASGNTIYF

d_gene: .
v_gene: TRBV5-1
j_gene: TRBJ1-2
abundance: .
CDR3nt: TGCGCCAGCAGCTGGCAGACATCTAACTATGGCTACACCTTC
CDR3aa: CASSWQTSNYGYTF

d_gene: .
v_gene: TRBV4-2
j_gene: TRBJ2-5
abundance: .
CDR3nt: TGTGCCAGCAGCCAAAAGAGGGGAGGCCCCTGCTGGGCTAAGGGCCGAGTTTGGGAGACCCAGTACTTC
CDR3aa: CASSQKRGGPCWAKGRVWETQYF

d_gene: .
v_gene: TRBV10-2
j_gene: TRBJ1-5
abundance: few
CDR3nt: TGCGCCAGCAGTGAGGACAGCTTTCAGCCCCAGCATTTT
CDR3aa: CASSEDSFQPQHF

d_gene: TRBD1
v_gene: TRBV4-3
j_gene: TRBJ2-7
abundance: .
CDR3nt: TGCGCCAGCAGCCAGAGGCCGGGACAGGGGGACTCCTACGAGCAGTACTTC
CDR3aa: CASSQRPGQGDSYEQYF

d_gene: .
v_gene: TRBV5-8
j_gene: TRBJ1-2
abundance: .
CDR3nt: TGTGCCAGCAGCTACGACAATTTCTATGGCTACACCTTC
CDR3aa: CASSYDNFYGYTF

d_gene: .
v_gene: TRBV6-5
j_gene: TRBJ2-7
abundance: few
CDR3nt: TGTGCCAGCAGTTTGTGGACATCTTCCTACGAGCAGTACTTC
CDR3aa: CASSLWTSSYEQYF

d_gene: TRBD1
v_gene: TRBV2
j_gene: TRBJ1-3
abundance: few
CDR3nt: TGTGCCAGTGCGGGTGGACAGGGCCGAACCATATATTTT
CDR3aa: CASAGGQGRTIYF

d_gene: .
v_gene: TRBV2
j_gene: TRBJ2-3
abundance: few
CDR3nt: TGTGCCAGCAGTGTGGGCGCAGATACGCAGTATTTT
CDR3aa: CASSVGADTQYF

d_gene: TRBD2
v_gene: TRBV5-6
j_gene: TRBJ2-3
abundance: few
CDR3nt: TGTGCCAGCAGTCTGACTAGCGCCCTACATACGCAGTATTTT
CDR3aa: CASSLTSALHTQYF

d_gene: .
v_gene: TRBV15
j_gene: TRBJ2-7
abundance: .
CDR3nt: TGTGCCACAAACGAGGGATTATCCTCCTACGAGCAGTACTTC
CDR3aa: CATNEGLSSYEQYF